Below, 8 T cell receptor beta chains from the same sample are listed, as sequenced in a study of blood T cells in healthy people across ages (dated by TCRdb to the mid-2010s). Libraries were prepared through 5' RACE. The reads were generated on an Illumina HiSeq 2500. A second PCR of 7 to 11 cycles was run with a J-beta primer mix and a sample-barcoded 5' primer. Clones were called with MiXCR by TCRdb after fastp trimmed the public reads at Q25, and only in-frame beta chains were retained. Entries are consolidated by CDR3 protein sequence, retaining the most common genes and DNA. For this sample the table gives 1.5 million to 2 million distinct CDR3 sequences, of which approximately 50% were detected only once. Roughly 2% of the sample lies in the top ten. The sample consisted of blood. The origin of the receptors is a woman aged 40-49 years in good health.

Concerning this clonotype: A single base separates this from a much larger clone, so it may be a read error. The V call is TRBV2, the J call TRBJ2-3; a weak D match, TRBD1 (5 bases). Trimming took off 6 bases at V and 8 bases at J, with 21 bases between the two ends. CDR1 is SNHLY and CDR2 is FYNNEI in the germline V gene. This CDR3 has 15 amino acids. This CDR3 is CASRPTQGVAGTQYF. The CDR3 DNA reads TGTGCCAGCAGACCCACTCAGGGTGTGGCAGGTACGCAGTATTTT.

The chain links TRBV4-1 to TRBJ1-4, with D tentatively TRBD1 (6 bases). Trimming removed 1 base at V and 8 bases at J, with 14 bases between. The CDR3 has 15 residues. The V gene's germline CDR1 is MGHRA and CDR2 YSYEKL. In nucleotides, the CDR3 is TGCGCCAGCAGCCAAGGGCCCTCCGACAGGGAAAAACTGTTTTTT. Residues: CASSQGPSDREKLFF.

A few counts support this clonotype. This chain connects TRBV7-2 to TRBJ2-4; D is uncertain. V was trimmed by 7 bases and J by 0 bases, leaving 10 bases between them. This CDR3 comprises 14 residues. CDR1 and CDR2 (germline): SGHTA, FQGNSA. The CDR3 DNA follows: TGTGCCAGCATGCAGAGTTTAGCCAAAAACATTCAGTACTTC. Protein product: CASMQSLAKNIQYF.

V and J are TRBV5-6 and TRBJ2-7; D is perhaps TRBD1 or TRBD2 (7 bases each). CDR1 and CDR2 from the germline V gene are SGHDT and YYEEEE. CDR3 length equals 15 residues. With 3 bases removed from V and 2 bases from J, the gap between germline ends came to 15 bases. CDR3 protein: CASSSPGGGTYEQYF. The CDR3 DNA follows: TGTGCCAGCAGCTCCCCAGGGGGGGGCACCTACGAGCAGTACTTC.

The table lists this clonotype with a few counts. The chain recombines TRBV12-3 or TRBV12-4 with TRBJ1-2; 7 nucleotides agree with TRBD1. This CDR3 region has 14 residues. Trimming took 4 bases from V and 6 from J; bases not matched to a gene: 8. The CDR3 here is CASSSNRGGNGYTF. In DNA, the CDR3 is TGTGCCAGCAGTTCTAACAGGGGAGGAAATGGCTACACCTTC.

The J gene is TRBJ2-4, the V gene TRBV12-3 or TRBV12-4, with 7 bases fitting TRBD1. The CDR3 runs to 16 residues. J gave up 4 bases and V 5 bases, and 11 bases lay outside the gene matches. The CDR3 region has the DNA TGTGCCAGCAGTCCACCAATCCAGGGGGTTAAAAACATTCAGTACTTC. Translated: CASSPPIQGVKNIQYF.

The chain carries TRBV7-2 and TRBJ2-3, with D perhaps matching TRBD1 (6 bases). Germline CDR1 and CDR2: SGHTA and FQGNSA. This CDR3 has 16 residues. V dropped 3 bases and J dropped 0 bases, with 13 bases sitting between them. In DNA, the CDR3 is TGTGCCAGCAGCTTGGGGGCCGTGGGAAGCACAGATACGCAGTATTTT. Its protein is CASSLGAVGSTDTQYF. Variable domain in full (rest from reference TRBV7-2 and TRBJ2-3): GAGVSQSPSNKVTEKGKDVELRCDPISGHTALYWYRQSLGQGLEFLIYFQGNSAPDKSGLPSDRFSAERTGGSVSTLTIQRTQQEDSAVYLCASSLGAVGSTDTQYFGPGTRLTVL.

V and J are TRBV3-1 and TRBJ2-7; 9 positions match TRBD2. Germline CDR1 reads LGHDT; CDR2 reads YNNKEL (reference sequence). J was trimmed by 0 bases and V by 4 bases; bases with no gene match: 7. CDR3 length equals 16 residues. DNA for the CDR3: TGTGCCAGCAGCCCCAGCGGGGGGTCCAGCTCCTACGAGCAGTACTTC. This encodes CASSPSGGSSSYEQYF.